One and the same sample provided the 27 T cell receptor beta chains below, sequenced in a study of response to subunit inactivated influenza vaccine. A single record per CDR3 protein comes from TCRdb applying MiXCR to the RT-PCR reads. The data contain approximately 500,000 distinct CDR3 sequences, approximately 22% of them singletons. These data were also filed under a second study, of T cells expressing NK-cell markers. In that study: It was by 5'RACE template switching with UMIs that TCR beta cDNA was made.

This specimen consisted of CD4+ T cells sorted from PBMCs, obtained about 11 days after vaccination. All receptors derive from a man aged 50 to 60 who received an inactivated influenza vaccine.

The chain couples TRBV20-1 to TRBJ2-3; D is ambiguous. V was shortened by 6 bases and J by 2 bases, with 9 bases between the two germline ends. Germline V gives CDR1 DFQATT, CDR2 SNEGSKA (reference sequence). The CDR3 is 12 amino acids. In DNA form, the CDR3 reads TGCAGTGCAATAAAAGTCACAGATACGCAGTATTTT. It translates to CSAIKVTDTQYF.

This clonotype has more than one count but fewer than ten. The V gene is TRBV6-5, the J gene TRBJ2-7; D is undetermined. V was shortened by 2 bases and J by 2 bases, with 13 bases between the two germline ends. Looked up from germline, CDR1 is MNHEY and CDR2 is SVGAGI. The length of the CDR3 is 15 residues. In DNA, the CDR3 is TGTGCCAGCAGTTACACACAAGGGAATACCTACGAGCAGTACTTC. It encodes CASSYTQGNTYEQYF.

This chain uses TRBV20-1 with TRBJ2-7; 7 bases fit TRBD2. Germline V gene lookup returns CDR1 DFQATT and CDR2 SNEGSKA (reference sequence). The CDR3 sequence is 16 residues long. J was trimmed by 1 base and V by 4 bases; bases with no gene match: 13. DNA of the CDR3: TGCAGTGCTAAGGGGAGGGGCGGGAGTAGATCCTACGAGCAGTACTTC. Translation gives CSAKGRGGSRSYEQYF.

This clonotype was seen a handful of times. This chain links TRBV7-2 with TRBJ1-2; D is undetermined. Germline V gene data show CDR1 as SGHTA and CDR2 as FQGNSA. V gave up 1 base and J gave up 8 bases, with 11 bases separating them. The CDR3 extends over 13 amino acids. The CDR3 reads CASSLGLKEGYTF. CDR3 nucleotide sequence: TGTGCCAGCAGCTTAGGACTCAAGGAGGGCTACACCTTC. Filled out from reference TRBV7-2 and TRBJ1-2, the complete variable domain reads GAGVSQSPSNKVTEKGKDVELRCDPISGHTALYWYRQSLGQGLEFLIYFQGNSAPDKSGLPSDRFSAERTGGSVSTLTIQRTQQEDSAVYLCASSLGLKEGYTFGSGTRLTVV.

This chain joins TRBV4-3 and TRBJ1-1; D is perhaps TRBD1 (6 bases). Deletions cut 0 bases from V and 11 bases from J, with 13 bases between. The CDR3 length is 13 residues. Germline loops: CDR1 LGHNA, CDR2 YSLEER. CDR3 sequence reads: CASSQDFGGRAFF. The DNA of the CDR3 is TGCGCCAGCAGCCAAGATTTTGGGGGCCGGGCTTTCTTT.

This clonotype appeared many times. The gene calls are TRBV7-9 and TRBJ1-1; D perhaps matches TRBD1 (5 bases). The CDR3 is 15 residues long. Germline assignment: CDR1 SEHNR and CDR2 FQNEAQ (reference sequence). V was trimmed by 0 bases and J by 0 bases, leaving 8 bases between them. CDR3 DNA: TGTGCCAGCAGCTTAGCCGGGGACTTGAACACTGAAGCTTTCTTT. Its protein is CASSLAGDLNTEAFF.

There are a few counts of this clonotype. This chain connects TRBV5-1 to TRBJ2-2; D may be TRBD1 (6 bases). CDR1 and CDR2 from the germline V gene are SGHRS and YFSETQ. This CDR3 has 15 residues. V dropped 3 bases and J dropped 7 bases, with 16 bases sitting between them. CDR3 DNA sequence: TGCGCCAGCAGCTCTCACCAGGGGAATAGCGGGGAGCTGTTTTTT. It yields the protein CASSSHQGNSGELFF.

In regard to this clonotype: A read error may produce the germline difference seen at one junction end. The chain has TRBV12-3 or TRBV12-4 and TRBJ2-2; 12 bases match TRBD2. CDR3 length equals 15 residues. DNA of the CDR3: TGTGCCAGCAGTCTAGCGGGAGGGGGTCCCGGGGAGCTGTTTTTT. Translating gives CASSLAGGGPGELFF.

This clonotype was seen more than once but under ten times. The rearrangement links TRBV7-2 to TRBJ1-1, with D uncertain. Germline lookup yields CDR1 SGHTA and CDR2 FQGNSA. V dropped 5 bases and J dropped 4 bases, with 11 bases sitting between them. The CDR3 runs to 13 residues. In nucleotides, the CDR3 is TGTGCCAGCAGCCCACAATGGGGCACTGAAGCTTTCTTT. Translated, it gives CASSPQWGTEAFF.

V gene TRBV4-3 combines with J gene TRBJ1-4; D unclear. Germline CDR1 is LGHNA and CDR2 is YSLEER. The CDR3 has 16 amino acids. V dropped 1 base and J dropped 8 bases, with 17 bases sitting between them. The CDR3 is CASSQGSGSREEKLFF. The CDR3 DNA reads as TGCGCCAGCAGCCAAGGGTCTGGCAGTCGAGAGGAAAAACTGTTTTTT.

This clonotype was detected a few times. The chain is built from TRBV11-2 and TRBJ2-6, with no clear D. V was shortened by 1 base and J by 0 bases, with 7 bases between the two germline ends. Germline V CDR1 and CDR2: SGHAT, FQNNGV. The CDR3 consists of 16 residues. The CDR3 loop is CASSLAERSGANVLTF. The CDR3 bases are TGTGCCAGCAGCTTAGCGGAGCGCTCTGGGGCCAACGTCCTGACTTTC. Supplemented by reference TRBV11-2 and TRBJ2-6, the full variable domain reads EAGVAQSPRYKIIEKRQSVAFWCNPISGHATLYWYQQILGQGPKLLIQFQNNGVVDDSQLPKDRFSAERLKGVDSTLKIQPAKLEDSAVYLCASSLAERSGANVLTFGAGSRLTVL.

This clonotype was recorded a few times. The chain employs TRBV4-2 and TRBJ2-1; 11 nucleotides line up with TRBD2. The CDR3 loop spans 16 amino acids. Germline CDR1 and CDR2: LGHNA and YNFKEQ. Losses at the gene ends were 4 bases for V and 7 bases for J; bases not matched to a gene: 9. CDR3 in amino acids: CASSRLLAGERNEQFF. The DNA of the CDR3 is TGTGCCAGCAGCCGACTACTAGCGGGAGAAAGGAATGAGCAGTTCTTC.

The genes are TRBV7-9 and TRBJ2-3; D is unclear. CDR1 and CDR2 from the germline V gene are SEHNR and FQNEAQ (reference sequence). Trimming removed 2 bases at V and 1 base at J, with 4 bases between. This CDR3 has 13 amino acids. The CDR3 here is CASSLYGTDTQYF. CDR3 coding DNA: TGTGCCAGCAGCTTATATGGCACAGATACGCAGTATTTT.

V and J are TRBV7-2 and TRBJ2-7, with D perhaps matching TRBD1 (5 bases). Trimming left V 4 bases short and J 0 bases short, with 10 bases between. Germline CDR1 SGHTA, CDR2 FQGNSA. This CDR3 comprises 14 residues. The CDR3 sequence is CASSSDKISYEQYF. As DNA, the CDR3 is TGTGCCAGCAGCTCGGACAAGATCTCCTACGAGCAGTACTTC.

This clonotype was detected only a few times. The rearrangement links TRBV5-6 to TRBJ1-5; no clear D. CDR1 and CDR2 from the germline V gene are SGHDT and YYEEEE. Trimming removed 0 bases from V and 5 bases from J, with 9 bases in between. This CDR3 spans 14 amino acids. CDR3 in amino acids: CASSLGSEDQPQHF. The DNA for the CDR3 is TGTGCCAGCAGCTTGGGGAGCGAGGATCAGCCCCAGCATTTT.

In this sample, this clonotype turned up a few times. The gene calls are TRBV29-1 and TRBJ1-1, with D hard to call. The V end was cut by 6 bases, the J end by 4 bases, with 15 bases between. Germline V lookup: CDR1 SQVTM, CDR2 ANQGSEA. The CDR3 sequence is 13 residues long. CDR3 amino acids: CSVREAAGTEAFF. CDR3 nucleotide sequence: TGCAGCGTGCGGGAGGCGGCGGGCACTGAAGCTTTCTTT.

This clonotype was found a few times. One end of the junction fails to match germline, which may point to a read error. This chain joins TRBV30 and TRBJ2-3; D is possibly TRBD2 (6 bases). The CDR3 runs to 12 residues. Per the germline V gene, CDR1 is GTSNPN and CDR2 is SVGIG (reference sequence). The CDR3 here is CAWSVPGGVPLF. The CDR3 region has the DNA TGTGCCTGGAGTGTTCCGGGCGGGGTTCCTCTTTTT. Supplemented by reference TRBV30 and TRBJ2-3, the full variable domain reads SQTIHQWPATLVQPVGSPLSLECTVEGTSNPNLYWYRQAAGRGLQLLFYSVGIGQISSEVPQNLSASRPQDRQFILSSKKLLLSDSGFYLCAWSVPGGVPLFGPGTRLTVL.

The chain recombines TRBV6-5 with TRBJ1-4; a possible D gene is TRBD1 (5 bases). V was pared by 1 base and J by 4 bases, with 7 bases between. This CDR3 is 14 amino acids long. Germline CDR1 MNHEY, CDR2 SVGAGI. For the CDR3, the DNA is TGTGCCAGCAGTTACTGGGGCCTTAATGAAAAACTGTTTTTT. It codes for CASSYWGLNEKLFF.

The chain uses TRBV2 and TRBJ1-3; no firm D call. The V and J ends lost 4 bases and 9 bases respectively, with 10 bases between them. Germline V gives CDR1 SNHLY, CDR2 FYNNEI. The CDR3 extends over 12 amino acids. The CDR3 loop reads CASSGHGSTIYF. The CDR3 DNA reads TGTGCCAGCAGTGGCCACGGTAGCACCATATATTTT.

This clonotype showed up just a few times. V is TRBV6-1 and J is TRBJ2-5, with TRBD1 matching 8 bases. This CDR3 has 13 residues. Germline assignment: CDR1 MNHNS and CDR2 SASEGT. Unmatched junction bases numbered 2, after V lost 6 bases and J lost 2 bases. DNA of the CDR3: TGTGCCAGCAGAAGGACAGGGCAAGAGACCCAGTACTTC. Its protein is CASRRTGQETQYF.

The chain is built from TRBV20-1 and TRBJ2-7; possibly TRBD2 for D (5 bases). CDR3 length: 14 amino acids. Trimming took off 5 bases at V and 2 bases at J, with 16 bases between the two ends. The germline CDR1 and CDR2 sequences are DFQATT and SNEGSKA (reference sequence). CDR3 bases: TGCAGTGCTCGTTATGGGTTGAGGGCCTACGAGCAGTACTTC. This sequence encodes CSARYGLRAYEQYF.

This clonotype was detected only a few times. The rearrangement links TRBV24-1 to TRBJ2-7, with 7 bases that match TRBD2. There are 14 residues in the CDR3. Germline V CDR1 and CDR2: KGHDR, SFDVKD. V shed 5 bases and J 2 bases; nucleotides not matched to a gene: 5. The CDR3 DNA is TGTGCCACCAGTGGCCTAGCGGAGACCTACGAGCAGTACTTC. The encoded protein is CATSGLAETYEQYF.

This chain joins TRBV6-2 or TRBV6-3 and TRBJ1-5, with TRBD1 matching 8 bases. This CDR3 has 16 amino acids. From germline, CDR1 is MNHEY and CDR2 SVGEGT. Trimming removed 6 bases from V and 2 bases from J; junction bases left unmatched: 9. CDR3 DNA: TGTGCCAGCAGCCGATCGACAGGGGCAGGCAATCAGCCCCAGCATTTT. This translates into CASSRSTGAGNQPQHF.

This clonotype was observed a few times. The chain joins TRBV18 to TRBJ2-5; D gene uncertain. Germline V gene sequence: CDR1 KGHSH, CDR2 LQKENI. V was clipped by 3 bases and J by 5 bases, with 4 bases between them. The CDR3 covers 11 residues. The CDR3 spells CASSPWETQYF. CDR3 nucleotide sequence: TGTGCCAGCTCACCTTGGGAGACCCAGTACTTC.

This clonotype was picked up a small number of times. The V call is TRBV20-1, the J call TRBJ2-3; 10 bases agree with TRBD2. The CDR3 length is 13 residues. V trimming: 7 bases; J trimming: 7 bases; junction bases outside the gene matches: 8. CDR1 is DFQATT, CDR2 SNEGSKA, per germline (reference sequence). CDR3 loop: CSVNLAGAHTQYF. In nucleotides, the CDR3 is TGCAGTGTTAACCTAGCGGGGGCACATACGCAGTATTTT.

In its sample, this clonotype was seen a few times. The chain carries TRBV12-3 or TRBV12-4 and TRBJ2-7; 9 bases fit TRBD1. This CDR3 is built from 15 residues. J lost 5 bases, V lost 1 base, and 6 bases had no gene match. CDR3: CASSLVGTGPHEQYF. The CDR3 nucleotides are TGTGCCAGCAGTTTAGTCGGGACAGGGCCTCACGAGCAGTACTTC.

The CDR3 sequence: CSVHGGPPSGANVLTF. The CDR3 DNA reads as TGCAGCGTCCATGGGGGACCCCCCTCTGGGGCCAACGTCCTGACTTTC. This chain joins TRBV29-1 and TRBJ2-6, with D perhaps given as TRBD1 or TRBD2 (5 bases each). Trimming took 6 bases from V and 0 from J, leaving 15 bases between them. Germline V gene lookup returns CDR1 SQVTM and CDR2 ANQGSEA. CDR3 length: 16 amino acids.